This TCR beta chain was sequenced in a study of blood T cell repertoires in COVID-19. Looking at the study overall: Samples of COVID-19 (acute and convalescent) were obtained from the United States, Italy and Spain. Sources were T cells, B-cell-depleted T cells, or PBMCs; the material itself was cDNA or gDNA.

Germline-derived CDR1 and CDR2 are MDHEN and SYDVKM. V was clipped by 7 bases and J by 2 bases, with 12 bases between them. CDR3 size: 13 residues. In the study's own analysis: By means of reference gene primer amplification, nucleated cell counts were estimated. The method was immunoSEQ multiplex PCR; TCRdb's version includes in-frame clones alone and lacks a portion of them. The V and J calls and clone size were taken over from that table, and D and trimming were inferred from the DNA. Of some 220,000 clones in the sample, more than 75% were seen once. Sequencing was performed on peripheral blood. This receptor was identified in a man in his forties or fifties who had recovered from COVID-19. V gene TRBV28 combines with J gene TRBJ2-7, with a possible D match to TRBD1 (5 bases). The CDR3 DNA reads TGTGCCAGCATTGATTCAGGGACCTACGAGCAGTACTTC. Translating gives CASIDSGTYEQYF.